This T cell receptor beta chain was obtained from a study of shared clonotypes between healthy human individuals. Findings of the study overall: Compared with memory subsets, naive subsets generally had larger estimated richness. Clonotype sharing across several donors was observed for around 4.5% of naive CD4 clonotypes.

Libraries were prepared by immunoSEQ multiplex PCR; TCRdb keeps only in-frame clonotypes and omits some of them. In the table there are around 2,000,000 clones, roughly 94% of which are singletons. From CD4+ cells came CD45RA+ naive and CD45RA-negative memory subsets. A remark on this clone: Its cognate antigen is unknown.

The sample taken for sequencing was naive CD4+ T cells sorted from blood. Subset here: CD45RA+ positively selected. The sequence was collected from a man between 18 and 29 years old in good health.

CDR3 in DNA: TGTGCCAGCAGCTTAGCAGGGAACGCGAACACTGAAGCTTTCTTT. This codes for CASSLAGNANTEAFF. This rearrangement joins TRBV7-9 to TRBJ1-1; no clear D. Germline CDR1 SEHNR, CDR2 FQNEAQ (reference sequence). Trimming removed 0 bases at V and 1 base at J, with 9 bases between. The CDR3 has 15 amino acids.